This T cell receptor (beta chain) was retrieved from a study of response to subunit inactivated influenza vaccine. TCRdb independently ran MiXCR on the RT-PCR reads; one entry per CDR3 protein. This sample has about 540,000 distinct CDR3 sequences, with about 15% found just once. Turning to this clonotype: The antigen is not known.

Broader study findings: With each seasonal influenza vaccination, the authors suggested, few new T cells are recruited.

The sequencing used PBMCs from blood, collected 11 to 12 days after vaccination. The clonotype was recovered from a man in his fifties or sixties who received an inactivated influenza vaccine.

The CDR3 coding sequence is TGTGCCAGCAGCCCCGGACTCCTTACCACAGATACGCAGTATTTT. Translation gives CASSPGLLTTDTQYF. This chain connects TRBV7-9 to TRBJ2-3, with D perhaps TRBD2 (5 bases). This CDR3 comprises 15 residues. V lost 5 bases and J 2 bases, leaving 14 bases between the germline ends. CDR1 and CDR2 from the germline V gene are SEHNR and FQNEAQ (reference sequence).